The 2 T cell receptor beta chains below come from one sample, sequenced in a study of molecular identifiers for immune sequencing clone quantification. TCRdb passed the PCR reads through MiXCR, listing each CDR3 protein once. The table includes some 59,000 distinct CDR3 sequences, almost 25% detected once. The material sequenced was naive CD8+ T cells from blood, with Jurkat cell RNA spiked in. Subset denoted: FACS-sorted CD8+CD4-CCR7+CD45RA+ naive T cells. The source is a human donor in good health. Some libraries in this study had Jurkat cell RNA spiked in.

The chain links TRBV27 to TRBJ2-7; 8 nucleotides line up with TRBD1. The CDR3 covers 12 residues. Per germline, CDR1 MNHEY and CDR2 SMNVEV (reference sequence). V dropped 6 bases and J dropped 6; count of bases not matched to a gene: 4. In DNA form, the CDR3 reads TGTGCCAGCAGGGACAGGGCGAGCGAGCAGTACTTC. This encodes CASRDRASEQYF.

This clonotype was found many times. CDR3 sequence reads: CASSQVGGQGGEKLFF. The CDR3 DNA follows: TGCGCCAGCAGCCAAGTAGGAGGGCAGGGAGGAGAAAAACTGTTTTTT. The gene calls are TRBV4-1 and TRBJ1-4; D is perhaps TRBD1 (5 bases). V was trimmed by 1 base and J by 8 bases, leaving 17 bases between them. The germline CDR1 and CDR2 sequences are MGHRA and YSYEKL. The CDR3 length is 16 residues.